These T cell receptor beta chains were read from a single sample in a study of shared clonotypes between healthy human individuals. Here immunoSEQ multiplex PCR was the method, and the copy in TCRdb shows in-frame clones only, minus some. This table holds about 1,500,000 clones, 95% to 97% found once. Sample: naive CD4+ T cells sorted from blood. The receptors shown here come from a man younger than 40 in good health. The CDR3 runs from the conserved cysteine through the conserved F or W. The D gene is left open where the match is weak. Expanded clones get a size class; other rows say once, few or many, or leave the size out.

v_call	j_call	d_call	clone_size	cdr3_nt	cdr3_aa
TRBV13	TRBJ2-3	.	.	TGTGCCAGCAGCTTAAATCAACCAGATACGCAGTATTTT	CASSLNQPDTQYF
TRBV9	TRBJ2-5	.	.	TGTGCCAGCAGCGTAGGCCAGCCTGAGGAGACCCAGTACTTC	CASSVGQPEETQYF
TRBV28	TRBJ1-5	TRBD1	.	TGTGCCAGCAACCAAAAGGCCCCGGGACAGGACAATATTTTT	CASNQKAPGQDNIF
TRBV19	TRBJ1-5	.	.	TGTGCCAGTATCTCCCGCTCGTATAGGCGACAGCCCCAGCATTTT	CASISRSYRRQPQHF
TRBV18	TRBJ1-5	.	.	TGTGCCAGCTCACCTGCGATGAGGACAGCGGGGAATCAGCCCCAGCATTTT	CASSPAMRTAGNQPQHF
TRBV28	TRBJ2-7	.	.	TGTGCCAGTTCGACAGTAGCCTACGAGCAGTACTTC	CASSTVAYEQYF
TRBV7-7	TRBJ1-1	.	.	TGTGCTAGCAGCTTAGAGGTGAACACTGAAGCTTTCTTT	CASSLEVNTEAFF
TRBV7-8	TRBJ1-1	.	.	TGTGCCAGCAGCTGGGGGGGGGTCACTGAAGCTTTCTTT	CASSWGGVTEAFF
TRBV14	TRBJ2-5	.	.	TGTGCCAGCATTTGCCGCGCGTCGGGGGAGACCCAGTACTTC	CASICRASGETQYF
TRBV5-1	TRBJ2-5	.	.	TGCGCCAGCAGCTTGATGGCTAGTTCGGAGACCCAGTACTTC	CASSLMASSETQYF
TRBV11-2	TRBJ2-7	.	once	TGTGCCAGCAGCTTAGCGTCGACAGGCCCTGAGCAGTACTTC	CASSLASTGPEQYF
TRBV18	TRBJ1-1	.	.	TGTGCCAGCTCACCACCGGGAATAGACACTGAAGCTTTCTTT	CASSPPGIDTEAFF
TRBV9	TRBJ2-1	.	.	TGTGCCAGCAACTGGCGGCCCCAGGATGGGGAGCAGTTCTTC	CASNWRPQDGEQFF
TRBV9	TRBJ2-7	TRBD1	.	TGTGCCAGCAGCCCCCGGGACAGCCCCTACGAGCAGTACTTC	CASSPRDSPYEQYF
TRBV9	TRBJ2-3	.	.	TGTGCCAGCAGCGCTGGGGCTACCCGGGGGCAGTATTTT	CASSAGATRGQYF
TRBV18	TRBJ2-6	.	.	TGTGCCAGCTCACCCGTGGTGGGGCAAACTGGGGCCAACGTCCTGACTTTC	CASSPVVGQTGANVLTF
TRBV2	TRBJ1-2	TRBD1	.	TGTGCCAGCAGTGACAGAGGACAGGACTATGGCTACACCTTC	CASSDRGQDYGYTF
TRBV5-6	TRBJ1-2	.	.	TGTGCCAGCAGCAGGAGGGATATCTATGGCTACACCTTC	CASSRRDIYGYTF
TRBV19	TRBJ2-3	.	.	TGTGCCAGTAGAAAGGGGGTGACTAGCACAGATACGCAGTATTTT	CASRKGVTSTDTQYF
TRBV10-2	TRBJ2-3	TRBD2	.	TGCGCCAGCACGGTAGCGGGAGTACTTACTTACACAGATACGCAGTATTTT	CASTVAGVLTYTDTQYF
TRBV7-9	TRBJ2-1	.	.	TGTGCCAGCGACTCCATGAGGGCTCCTCACAATGAGCAGTTCTTC	CASDSMRAPHNEQFF
TRBV28	TRBJ1-1	.	.	TGTGCCAGCAGAAGGACCGGGCCCATGAACACTGAAGCTTTCTTT	CASRRTGPMNTEAFF
TRBV19	TRBJ2-1	.	.	TGTGCCAGTAGTTTTCTAGCTGGAGAGCAGTTCTTC	CASSFLAGEQFF
TRBV5-6	TRBJ2-5	TRBD2	.	TGTGCCAGCAGCCTGGTAGGAGCGGGGGGGGAGACCCAGTACTTC	CASSLVGAGGETQYF
TRBV27	TRBJ2-1	.	.	TGTGCCACCAAAACCTACAGGGACTCCTACAATGAGCAGTTCTTC	CATKTYRDSYNEQFF
TRBV5-4	TRBJ2-2	.	once	TGTGCCAGCAGCTTGGGGCTTGGGGGGGAGCTGTTTTTT	CASSLGLGGELFF
TRBV10-1	TRBJ2-4	TRBD1	.	TGCGCCAGCAGTTCACAGGGGGCGAAAAACATTCAGTACTTC	CASSSQGAKNIQYF
TRBV5-4	TRBJ2-3	TRBD2	.	TGTGCCAGCAGGGGACTAGCGGGAGCTGGAGATACGCAGTATTTT	CASRGLAGAGDTQYF